The rows below give T cell receptor beta chains drawn from one sample of a study of T cells in Graves' hyperthyroidism and ophthalmopathy. TCRdb used MiXCR to reprocess the multiplex PCR reads, holding one entry per CDR3 protein. Of some 500,000 distinct CDR3 sequences listed, around an eighth were seen once; the top ten hold 15% to 20%. The material sequenced was blood. These receptors were collected from a woman between 18 and 29 years old with Graves' hyperthyroidism. The CDR3 runs from the conserved cysteine through the conserved F or W.

v_call cdr3_aa
TRBV12-5 CASGQGTEAFF
TRBV12-3/TRBV12-4 CASSFRGAGANVLTF
TRBV19 CASSAQSGIPTDTQYF
TRBV13 CASSSSLGAPNSPLHF
TRBV6-1 CASSQARADQPQHF
TRBV7-6 CASSLDRGTYEQYF
TRBV6-1 CASRAATNEKLFF
TRBV5-1 CASSLAYAEINEKLFF
TRBV29-1 CSVRENIQYF
TRBV24-1 CATSDPGTNYGYTF
TRBV7-9 CASSLVTGRENEQYF
TRBV5-6 CASSLSRLAGDDTQYF
TRBV10-3 CAISPGGRNYNSPLHF
TRBV27 CASSTTDEYNEQFF
TRBV6-1 CASTPERTSVYGYTF
TRBV27 CASSSGTPYNEQFF
TRBV9 CASSGRGQGSDYGYTF
TRBV5-1 CASSIEVSYEQYF
TRBV5-1 CASSFRTEGKKLFF
TRBV3-1 CASTTISGNYNEQFF
TRBV9 CASSAGRTGVETQYF
TRBV15 CATSRDRPSAYEQYF
TRBV29-1 CSLRVHSGDGYTF